The 18 T cell receptor beta chains reported below all come from one sample, sequenced in a study of human versus mouse CDR3 diversity and MHC coevolution. Repertoires were generated with immunoSEQ multiplex PCR, while TCRdb's copy carries only in-frame clones and drops some. In the table there are about 60,000 clones, roughly 94% of which are singletons. The sample comprised naive CD4+ T cells from blood. The subset denotes: CD45RO-negative CD62L-positive naive CD4 T cells. The source of these receptors is a person aged 55 to 75 in good health.

The chain employs TRBV5-1 and TRBJ2-3, with 13 positions matching TRBD2. Germline V gives CDR1 SGHRS, CDR2 YFSETQ. The CDR3 totals 16 residues. J was trimmed by 3 bases and V by 4 bases; bases with no gene match: 5. CDR3 sequence reads: CASSPGTSGTTDTQYF. Here the CDR3 DNA reads TGCGCCAGCAGCCCAGGGACTAGCGGGACAACAGATACGCAGTATTTT.

The chain employs TRBV7-9 and TRBJ2-3; tentatively, D is TRBD2 (6 bases). V lost 5 bases to trimming and J lost 6 bases, with 18 bases between them. The V gene's germline CDR1 is SEHNR and CDR2 FQNEAQ (reference sequence). The CDR3 spans 15 residues. CDR3 amino acids: CASSQVMEGLDTQYF. The CDR3 DNA is TGTGCCAGCAGCCAAGTCATGGAGGGCCTCGATACGCAGTATTTT.

V is TRBV29-1 and J is TRBJ1-1; D might be TRBD1 (5 bases). CDR1 is SQVTM and CDR2 is ANQGSEA in the germline V gene. V lost 5 bases to trimming and J lost 1 base, with 14 bases between them. The CDR3 consists of 14 residues. The CDR3 DNA reads as TGCAGCGTTCAACAGGCCTGGGGGAACACTGAAGCTTTCTTT. Translation: CSVQQAWGNTEAFF.

J is TRBJ2-3 and V is TRBV11-3, with TRBD2 matching over 7 bases. The CDR3 has 13 residues. Losses at the gene ends were 7 bases for V and 2 bases for J; bases not matched to a gene: 3. Germline loops: CDR1 SGHNT, CDR2 YENEEA. The CDR3 region has the DNA TGTGCCAGCAAGGCGGGGGTCACAGATACGCAGTATTTT. This translates into CASKAGVTDTQYF.

The rearrangement links TRBV5-6 to TRBJ2-4; 8 bases are a match to TRBD2. This CDR3 has 17 amino acids. V lost 3 bases to trimming and J lost 3 bases; unmatched junction nucleotides: 11. Germline V gene lookup returns CDR1 SGHDT and CDR2 YYEEEE. The CDR3 DNA is TGTGCCAGCAGCTCAGGCGGGGGGCTTTTGCTCAAAAACATTCAGTACTTC. Translation: CASSSGGGLLLKNIQYF. The variable domain in full, completed from reference TRBV5-6 and TRBJ2-4, reads DAGVTQSPTHLIKTRGQQVTLRCSPKSGHDTVSWYQQALGQGPQFIFQYYEEEERQRGNFPDRFSGHQFPNYSSELNVNALLLGDSALYLCASSSGGGLLLKNIQYFGAGTRLSVL.

The V call is TRBV10-1, the J call TRBJ2-3; 7 bases are a match to TRBD1. The CDR3 length is 16 residues. Germline trimming cut 3 bases from V and 3 bases from J; bases unmatched to any gene: 9. Germline V gives CDR1 WNHNN, CDR2 SYGVQD (reference sequence). The CDR3 loop is CASSDQRQGGTDTQYF. For the CDR3, the DNA is TGCGCCAGCAGTGACCAACGACAGGGTGGGACAGATACGCAGTATTTT.

The chain couples TRBV5-1 to TRBJ1-2; tentative D call: TRBD1 (6 bases). Trimming pared 4 bases from V and 4 bases from J, leaving 14 bases between. Germline assignment: CDR1 SGHRS and CDR2 YFSETQ. CDR3 length: 14 amino acids. For the CDR3, the DNA is TGCGCCAGCAGCCGACAGGTGGGCGGCTATGGCTACACCTTC. Translating gives CASSRQVGGYGYTF.

V usage is TRBV6-1 and J usage is TRBJ1-3; 10 nucleotides align to TRBD1. Trimming at V came to 3 bases and at J to 6 bases, leaving 5 bases not matched to a gene. Germline V gene lookup returns CDR1 MNHNS and CDR2 SASEGT. This CDR3 comprises 15 residues. The CDR3 loop is CASSDWDRGQNTIYF. The DNA for the CDR3 is TGTGCCAGCAGTGACTGGGACAGGGGCCAAAACACCATATATTTT.

This sequence joins TRBV6-5 and TRBJ1-6; tentative D call: TRBD1 (6 bases). The V gene lost 2 bases and the J gene lost 3 bases, with 8 bases spanning the gap. CDR1 is MNHEY, CDR2 SVGAGI, per germline. The CDR3 is 15 residues long. Here the CDR3 DNA reads TGTGCCAGCAGTTACGGACAGCTCTATAATTCACCCCTCCACTTT. It specifies CASSYGQLYNSPLHF.

The chain couples TRBV10-1 to TRBJ2-3; D remains unclear. Germline V lookup: CDR1 WNHNN, CDR2 SYGVQD (reference sequence). With 0 bases removed from V and 2 bases from J, the gap between germline ends came to 12 bases. The CDR3 is 16 residues long. CDR3 sequence: CASSESRPRNTDTQYF. The CDR3 coding sequence is TGCGCCAGCAGTGAGTCTCGACCTAGAAACACAGATACGCAGTATTTT.

This clone was counted only a few times. A far larger clone is just one base off, so this is likely a read error. Other DNA sequences in the sample encode the same CDR3. The chain is built from TRBV4-1 and TRBJ2-7; TRBD1 might be the D (6 bases). This CDR3 is built from 12 residues. The germline V gene has CDR1 MGHRA and CDR2 YSYEKL. Trimming stripped 5 bases from V and 6 bases from J, with 11 bases between. The CDR3 loop is CASSLQGSEQYF. The CDR3 DNA reads as TGCGCCAGCAGCTTACAGGGAAGCGAGCAGTACTTC.

The J gene is TRBJ2-7, the V gene TRBV10-3; possible D gene TRBD2, 7 bases. Germline CDR1 reads ENHRY; CDR2 reads SYGVKD. The ends were cut back, 8 bases at V and 2 bases at J, with 16 bases in the middle. The CDR3 contains 14 residues. The CDR3: CAILGQSGTYEQYF. CDR3 nucleotides: TGTGCCATCCTCGGACAGAGCGGGACCTACGAGCAGTACTTC.

This chain connects TRBV11-2 to TRBJ2-3; D unclear. The germline V gene encodes CDR1 SGHAT and CDR2 FQNNGV. V was cut by 3 bases and J by 2 bases, with 9 bases left in between. The CDR3 is made up of 14 amino acids. CDR3 residues: CASSLVSNTDTQYF. CDR3 in DNA: TGTGCCAGCAGCTTGGTTTCTAACACAGATACGCAGTATTTT.

The chain recombines TRBV6-5 with TRBJ2-7; maybe TRBD2 (5 bases). The germline CDR1 and CDR2 sequences are MNHEY and SVGAGI. V shed 4 bases and J shed 5 bases, with 18 bases lying between them. This CDR3 spans 15 amino acids. CDR3 protein: CASSSFQLGSNEQYF. The CDR3 DNA sequence: TGTGCCAGCAGTTCGTTTCAACTAGGTTCAAACGAGCAGTACTTC.

This chain connects TRBV11-3 to TRBJ2-7; 8 nucleotides align to TRBD2. Germline CDR1 and CDR2: SGHNT and YENEEA. V shed 3 bases, J shed 2 bases, and the junction held 3 bases outside the gene matches. CDR3 length equals 14 residues. Here the CDR3 reads CASSFASGPYEQYF. The CDR3, as DNA: TGTGCCAGCAGCTTCGCTAGCGGGCCCTACGAGCAGTACTTC.

V is TRBV29-1 and J is TRBJ2-1; 10 positions agree with TRBD2. V dropped 6 bases and J dropped 7; count of bases not matched to a gene: 6. The germline CDR1 and CDR2 sequences are SQVTM and ANQGSEA. This CDR3 is 13 amino acids long. In DNA form, the CDR3 reads TGCAGCGTGATAGCGGGAGGCGCAAATGAGCAGTTCTTC. Its translation: CSVIAGGANEQFF.

This chain connects TRBV7-6 to TRBJ1-2, with D uncertain. The V gene lost 5 bases and the J gene lost 8 bases, with 15 bases spanning the gap. The CDR3 runs 13 residues. Germline assignment: CDR1 SGHVS and CDR2 FNYEAQ. CDR3 sequence reads: CASSPDRSGGYTF. The CDR3 coding sequence is TGTGCCAGCAGCCCCGACCGGTCAGGAGGCTACACCTTC.

DNA for the CDR3: TGTGCCAGCAGCCTCGGGGGGCCCTACGAGCAGTACTTC. This gives the protein CASSLGGPYEQYF. The chain couples TRBV7-3 to TRBJ2-7; perhaps TRBD2 as D (7 bases). The V end lost 5 bases, the J end lost 2 bases, and 10 bases lay between the germline ends. The CDR3 is made up of 13 amino acids. Per the germline V gene, CDR1 is SGHTA and CDR2 is FQGTGA.